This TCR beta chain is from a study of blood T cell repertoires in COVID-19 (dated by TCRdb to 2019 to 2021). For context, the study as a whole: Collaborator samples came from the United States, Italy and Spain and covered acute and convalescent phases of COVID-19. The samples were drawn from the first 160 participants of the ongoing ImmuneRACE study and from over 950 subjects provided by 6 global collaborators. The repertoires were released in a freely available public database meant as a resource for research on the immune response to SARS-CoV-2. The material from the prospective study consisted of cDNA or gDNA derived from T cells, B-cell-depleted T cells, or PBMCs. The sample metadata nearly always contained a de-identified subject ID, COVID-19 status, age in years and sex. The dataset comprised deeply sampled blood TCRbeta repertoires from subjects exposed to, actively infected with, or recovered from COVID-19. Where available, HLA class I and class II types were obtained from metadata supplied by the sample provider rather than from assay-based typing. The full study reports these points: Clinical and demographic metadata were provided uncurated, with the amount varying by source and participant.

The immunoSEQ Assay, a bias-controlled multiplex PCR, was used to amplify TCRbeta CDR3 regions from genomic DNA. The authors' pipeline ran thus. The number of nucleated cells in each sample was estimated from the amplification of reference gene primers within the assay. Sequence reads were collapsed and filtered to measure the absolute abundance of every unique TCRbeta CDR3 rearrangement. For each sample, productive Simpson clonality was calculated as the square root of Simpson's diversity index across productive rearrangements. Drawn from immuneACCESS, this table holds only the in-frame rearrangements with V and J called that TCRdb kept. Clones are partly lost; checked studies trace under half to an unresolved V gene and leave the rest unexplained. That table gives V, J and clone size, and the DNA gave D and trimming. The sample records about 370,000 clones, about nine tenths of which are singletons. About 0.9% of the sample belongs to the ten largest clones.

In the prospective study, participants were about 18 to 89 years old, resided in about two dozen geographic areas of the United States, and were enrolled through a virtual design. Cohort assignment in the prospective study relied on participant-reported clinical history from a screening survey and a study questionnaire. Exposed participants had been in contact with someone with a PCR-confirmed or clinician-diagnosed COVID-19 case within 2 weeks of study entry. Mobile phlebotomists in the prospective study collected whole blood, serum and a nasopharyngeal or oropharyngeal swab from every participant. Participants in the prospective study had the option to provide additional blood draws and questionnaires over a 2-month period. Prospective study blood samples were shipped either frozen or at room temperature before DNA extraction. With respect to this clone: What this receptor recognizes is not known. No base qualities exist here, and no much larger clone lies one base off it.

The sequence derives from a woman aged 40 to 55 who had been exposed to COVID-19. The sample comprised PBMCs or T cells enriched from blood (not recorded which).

The CDR3 protein sequence reads: CASNSPGQPNSPLHF. In nucleotide form, the sequence is TGTGCCAGCAACAGCCCGGGACAGCCTAATTCACCCCTCCACTTT. The chain is assembled from TRBV6-5 and TRBJ1-6; 7 junctional bases match TRBD1. For this chain, trimming is 7 bases at the V end and 6 bases at the J end, and the number of junction bases without a gene match is 9. Taken from cysteine to phenylalanine, the CDR3 has 15 residues. Only CDR3 DNA remains: 45 bases, in frame from the first base. According to the germline V gene, CDR1 reads MNHEY and CDR2 reads SVGAGI.